Listed here are 19 T cell receptor beta chains from one sample, sequenced in a study of read filtering for tumor transcriptome and immune sequencing. Molecular barcoded adaptors covering alpha/delta and beta/gamma chains were used on 400 to 450 ng RNA. From the reads, TCRdb called clonotypes with MiXCR, one entry per CDR3 protein. This table has some 15,000 distinct CDR3 sequences, around 21% appearing once. What was sequenced was a population of CD138-negative cells sorted from bone marrow. The receptors were sampled from a donor at least 40 years old with multiple myeloma.

This clonotype was found a few times. The J gene is TRBJ2-3, the V gene TRBV11-3, with 9 bases aligning to TRBD1. The trim removed 5 bases at V and 4 bases at J, leaving 4 bases unmatched. Germline V gene data show CDR1 as SGHNT and CDR2 as YENEEA. The CDR3 runs to 14 residues. CDR3 amino acids: CASSPRDRADTQYF. CDR3 DNA: TGTGCCAGCAGCCCCCGGGACAGGGCAGATACGCAGTATTTT. Complete variable domain (other parts from reference TRBV11-3 and TRBJ2-3): EAGVVQSPRYKIIEKKQPVAFWCNPISGHNTLYWYLQNLGQGPELLIRYENEEAVDDSQLPKDRFSAERLKGVDSTLKIQPAELGDSAVYLCASSPRDRADTQYFGPGTRLTVL.

This clonotype has ten or more counts. The chain employs TRBV20-1 and TRBJ2-5; 7 bases agree with TRBD1. The V segment lost 6 bases and the J segment 5 bases; nucleotides outside the gene matches: 12. From germline, CDR1 is DFQATT and CDR2 SNEGSKA (reference sequence). The CDR3 runs to 14 residues. CDR3 in amino acids: CSARRQGSRETQYF. The CDR3 nucleotides read TGCAGTGCCCGCCGACAGGGATCGCGTGAGACCCAGTACTTC.

This clonotype was seen only a few times. The chain uses TRBV5-1 and TRBJ1-1, with D perhaps matching TRBD1 (5 bases). CDR3 size: 15 residues. The germline V gene encodes CDR1 SGHRS and CDR2 YFSETQ. V shed 4 bases and J shed 0 bases, with 13 bases lying between them. In DNA form, the CDR3 reads TGCGCCAGCAGCCTGGGGGTCGGGATGAACACTGAAGCTTTCTTT. Translated, it gives CASSLGVGMNTEAFF.

In regard to this clonotype: Given a far larger clone just one base away, this is likely a sequencing read error. Given the absence of the conserved phenylalanine or tryptophan at the CDR3 end, a read error is likely. The chain combines TRBV6-1 with TRBJ1-1; D gene uncertain. The CDR3 has 15 residues. V gave up 5 bases and J gave up 1 base, with 14 bases separating them. Germline CDR1 MNHNS, CDR2 SASEGT. This CDR3 reads CASSYSIGGNTEAFS. CDR3 coding DNA: TGTGCCAGCAGTTACTCGATCGGCGGGAACACTGAAGCTTTCTCT.

This clonotype was counted between two and nine times. At one of its ends the junction is not consistent with the germline gene, which may arise from a read error. The genes are TRBV7-2 and TRBJ2-1; 9 positions agree with TRBD1. The CDR3 is 15 amino acids. The germline V gene has CDR1 SGHTA and CDR2 FQGNSA. The CDR3 nucleotides read TGTGCCAGCAGGGCGGAACCGGGACAGGGACATGAGCGGTTCTTC. Its protein is CASRAEPGQGHERFF.

This clonotype was recorded many times. The V and J genes are TRBV20-1 and TRBJ2-2; D not resolved. This CDR3 region has 14 residues. The ends were cut back, 1 base at V and 0 bases at J, with 6 bases in the middle. The germline V gene encodes CDR1 DFQATT and CDR2 SNEGSKA (reference sequence). The CDR3 nucleotides read TGCAGTGCTAGAGCCCATCCGAACACCGGGGAGCTGTTTTTT. Its translation is CSARAHPNTGELFF.

On this clonotype itself: This may be a read error: a much more frequent sequence differs by one nucleotide. This chain connects TRBV5-1 to TRBJ2-1, with 10 bases fitting TRBD2. The length of the CDR3 is 16 residues. Germline V lookup: CDR1 SGHRS, CDR2 YFSETQ. CDR3 sequence (DNA): TGCGCCAGCAGCTTGGGAACTAGCGGGGTCTACAGTGAGCAGTTCTTC. It is translated as CASSLGTSGVYSEQFF.

This clonotype showed up many times. This sequence joins TRBV2 and TRBJ2-1; 9 bases are a match to TRBD1. Germline V gene data show CDR1 as SNHLY and CDR2 as FYNNEI. Trimming took 4 bases from V and 7 from J; bases not matched to a gene: 8. The CDR3 length is 15 residues. The CDR3 bases are TGTGCCAGCAGTGTACGGGACAGGGTTAGGAATGAGCAGTTCTTC. Translated, it gives CASSVRDRVRNEQFF.

In its sample, this clonotype was seen a few times. With a much larger clone just one base away, this may be a read error. This chain uses TRBV7-2 with TRBJ2-5; D call uncertain. The length of the CDR3 is 14 residues. CDR1 SGHTA and CDR2 FQGNSA come from the germline V gene. The V and J ends lost 5 bases and 5 bases respectively, with 15 bases between them. In DNA form, the CDR3 reads TGTGCCAGCAGCACCGTGAATCCTAGGGAGACCCAGTACTTC. This codes for CASSTVNPRETQYF.

The gene calls are TRBV5-5 and TRBJ2-2, with TRBD1 identical over 8 bases. V shed 4 bases and J 8 bases; nucleotides not matched to a gene: 13. Germline V CDR1 and CDR2: SGHKS, YYEKEE (reference sequence). CDR3 length: 16 residues. The chain's CDR3 is CASSPRPGQAGGELFF. The CDR3, as DNA: TGTGCCAGCAGCCCGCGGCCGGGACAGGCAGGAGGGGAGCTGTTTTTT.

This clonotype was observed a handful of times. CDR3 amino acids: CASSTTTGEAGELFF. The CDR3 bases are TGTGCCAGCAGTACTACGACAGGGGAAGCCGGGGAGCTGTTTTTT. This chain joins TRBV7-9 and TRBJ2-2; 8 nucleotides agree with TRBD1. This CDR3 spans 15 amino acids. The germline gives CDR1 SEHNR, CDR2 FQNEAQ (reference sequence). Losses at the gene ends were 6 bases for V and 6 bases for J; bases not matched to a gene: 9.

The gene calls are TRBV29-1 and TRBJ1-1; D not certain. V lost 7 bases and J 0 bases, leaving 6 bases between the germline ends. This CDR3 is built from 11 residues. Germline V lookup: CDR1 SQVTM, CDR2 ANQGSEA. The CDR3 sequence is CSAMMNTEAFF. The CDR3 DNA reads TGCAGCGCAATGATGAACACTGAAGCTTTCTTT.

This clonotype came up many times. The V gene is TRBV20-1, the J gene TRBJ2-7; 7 nucleotides align to TRBD1. There are 14 residues in the CDR3. The V gene end was trimmed by 3 bases and the J gene end by 2 bases; junction bases not matched to a gene: 7. Germline lookup yields CDR1 DFQATT and CDR2 SNEGSKA (reference sequence). CDR3 nucleotide sequence: TGCAGTGCTAGGCCCGGGACAGTAACCTACGAGCAGTACTTC. It translates to CSARPGTVTYEQYF.

A few counts support this clonotype. The chain carries TRBV20-1 and TRBJ2-6; D possibly matches TRBD1 or TRBD2 (5 bases each). Trimming cost V 5 bases and J 0 bases, with 14 bases left between them. This CDR3 spans 16 amino acids. Germline CDR1 reads DFQATT; CDR2 reads SNEGSKA (reference sequence). CDR3 DNA: TGCAGTGCTCCCGGGACCGCAGACTCTGGGGCCAACGTCCTGACTTTC. It codes for CSAPGTADSGANVLTF.

This clonotype has a single count. A far larger clone lies a single base away; this is likely a read error. This chain uses TRBV6-5 with TRBJ2-1, with TRBD2 matching over 8 bases. V lost 7 bases and J lost 6; bases outside the gene matches: 8. CDR3 length equals 14 residues. Germline CDR1 and CDR2: MNHEY and SVGAGI. CDR3 sequence (DNA): TGTGCCAGCAACGACGGGAGGGTCCTCAATGAGCAGTTCTTC. Its translation is CASNDGRVLNEQFF.

On this clonotype itself: A much larger clone is a single base away; this may be a read error. The chain has TRBV11-2 and TRBJ1-4; D gene unclear. The DNA end is a closer match to TRBJ2-3, so the J assignment may be wrong. This CDR3 spans 12 amino acids. Germline lookup yields CDR1 SGHAT and CDR2 FQNNGV. The CDR3 bases are TGTGCCAGCAGCGCCCAGTGGAATACGCAGTATTTT. As protein: CASSAQWNTQYF.

There are a few counts of this clonotype. This chain uses TRBV28 with TRBJ2-5; possibly TRBD2 for D (6 bases). This CDR3 is built from 13 residues. In germline, CDR1 is MDHEN, CDR2 SYDVKM. V was cut by 3 bases and J by 5 bases, with 10 bases left in between. This CDR3 is CASSLGGMETQYF. CDR3 DNA sequence: TGTGCCAGCAGTTTGGGGGGTATGGAGACCCAGTACTTC.

At least ten counts were recorded for this clonotype. The chain carries TRBV29-1 and TRBJ2-3; the match to TRBD2 covers 10 bases. J gave up 4 bases and V 7 bases, and 8 bases lay outside the gene matches. Germline CDR1 reads SQVTM; CDR2 reads ANQGSEA. This CDR3 comprises 14 residues. CDR3 amino acids: CSAPSGSGSDTQYF. CDR3 DNA: TGCAGCGCACCTAGCGGGAGCGGGTCAGATACGCAGTATTTT.

In the case of this clonotype: This likely comes from a read error, as the CDR3 has no conserved phenylalanine or tryptophan at its end. V and J are TRBV11-2 and TRBJ2-1, with D unclear. CDR3 size: 12 residues. The germline V gene encodes CDR1 SGHAT and CDR2 FQNNGV. V gave up 6 bases and J gave up 4 bases, with 7 bases separating them. This CDR3 reads CASSYGYNEQFL. CDR3 coding DNA: TGTGCCAGCAGTTACGGGTACAATGAGCAGTTCCTC.